The 23 T cell receptor beta chains given below trace back to one sample, sequenced in a study of blood T cell repertoires in COVID-19. Clones were read by immunoSEQ multiplex PCR, and TCRdb kept only the in-frame ones, dropping some. Of some 140,000 clones listed, 91% are singletons. Sequenced material: peripheral blood. Receptors were obtained from a man aged 50-60 years with acute or convalescent COVID-19.

As concerns this clone: This sample includes further DNA sequences coding for the same CDR3. The V call is TRBV7-3, the J call TRBJ1-6; 9 nucleotides align to TRBD1. From germline, CDR1 is SGHTA and CDR2 FQGTGA. Trimming removed 2 bases from V and 6 bases from J; junction bases left unmatched: 2. This CDR3 has 15 residues. In DNA, the CDR3 is TGTGCCAGCAGCTTAGCGGGACAGGGTAATTCACCCCTCCACTTT. Translation gives CASSLAGQGNSPLHF. Using reference TRBV7-3 and TRBJ1-6 for the parts outside the CDR3, the full variable domain is GAGVSQTPSNKVTEKGKYVELRCDPISGHTALYWYRQSLGQGPEFLIYFQGTGAADDSGLPNDRFFAVRPEGSVSTLKIQRTERGDSAVYLCASSLAGQGNSPLHFGNGTRLTVT.

The rearrangement joins TRBV15 to TRBJ1-2, with D hard to call. Trimming left V 2 bases short and J 5 bases short, with 33 bases between. CDR1 and CDR2 from the germline V gene are LNHNV and YYDKDF (reference sequence). The CDR3 totals 21 residues. The CDR3 spells CATSRNSWSFSYRPLQYGYTF. The CDR3 nucleotides are TGTGCCACCAGCAGAAATTCCTGGTCCTTTTCCTACCGCCCGCTACAGTATGGCTACACCTTC. The whole variable domain, filled in from reference TRBV15 and TRBJ1-2, reads DAMVIQNPRYQVTQFGKPVTLSCSQTLNHNVMYWYQQKSSQAPKLLFHYYDKDFNNEADTPDNFQSRRPNTSFCFLDIRSPGLGDTAMYLCATSRNSWSFSYRPLQYGYTFGSGTRLTVV.

The chain recombines TRBV2 with TRBJ1-2; tentatively, D is TRBD1 (6 bases). This CDR3 has 13 amino acids. Per the germline V gene, CDR1 is SNHLY and CDR2 is FYNNEI. Trimming removed 3 bases at V and 5 bases at J, with 10 bases between. CDR3 nucleotides: TGTGCCAGCAGTGACCTTGGGACATATGGCTACACCTTC. Translated: CASSDLGTYGYTF.

The J gene is TRBJ2-2, the V gene TRBV24-1, with 7 nucleotides matching TRBD1. Germline V gene lookup returns CDR1 KGHDR and CDR2 SFDVKD. The J segment lost 5 bases and the V segment lost 11 bases, leaving 13 bases of the junction unmatched. The CDR3 sequence is 15 residues long. Here the CDR3 DNA reads TGTGCCATCCAAAAGCCTGGACAGGCAACCGGGGAGCTGTTTTTT. It codes for CAIQKPGQATGELFF.

As for this clone: Distinct nucleotide sequences in the sample also encode this CDR3. The genes are TRBV5-1 and TRBJ1-1; tentatively, D is TRBD1 (6 bases). CDR3 length equals 13 residues. In germline, CDR1 is SGHRS, CDR2 YFSETQ. Deletions cut 2 bases from V and 5 bases from J, with 10 bases between. The chain's CDR3 is CASSLEGGTEAFF. The DNA for the CDR3 is TGCGCCAGCAGCTTAGAGGGGGGGACTGAAGCTTTCTTT.

The chain employs TRBV7-2 and TRBJ2-5, with 7 positions matching TRBD2. Losses at the gene ends were 1 base for V and 0 bases for J; bases not matched to a gene: 5. Germline V CDR1 and CDR2: SGHTA, FQGNSA. This CDR3 contains 16 residues. The CDR3 reads CASSLGGRGYQETQYF. CDR3 nucleotides: TGTGCCAGCAGCTTAGGCGGGCGGGGGTACCAAGAGACCCAGTACTTC.

This chain joins TRBV30 and TRBJ2-2; a weak D match, TRBD1 (6 bases). V lost 6 bases to trimming and J lost 1 base, with 12 bases between them. Germline CDR1 is GTSNPN and CDR2 is SVGIG (reference sequence). The CDR3 length is 14 residues. CDR3 DNA sequence: TGTGCCTGCGAGTCAGGGGAGAACACCGGGGAGCTGTTTTTT. It specifies CACESGENTGELFF. Full variable domain (rest looked up from reference TRBV30 and TRBJ2-2): SQTIHQWPATLVQPVGSPLSLECTVEGTSNPNLYWYRQAAGRGLQLLFYSVGIGQISSEVPQNLSASRPQDRQFILSSKKLLLSDSGFYLCACESGENTGELFFGEGSRLTVL.

The genes are TRBV5-1 and TRBJ2-1; 7 positions agree with TRBD2. Looked up from germline, CDR1 is SGHRS and CDR2 is YFSETQ. The CDR3 is 14 amino acids. The V and J ends lost 1 base and 4 bases, in that order; junction bases with no gene match: 2. CDR3 loop: CASSLSSGYNEQFF. The DNA of the CDR3 is TGCGCCAGCAGCTTGTCTAGCGGATACAATGAGCAGTTCTTC.

The V call is TRBV2, the J call TRBJ1-5, with unresolved D. Trimming shortened V by 1 base and J by 7 bases, and 8 bases separated the two germline ends. This CDR3 is built from 13 residues. Germline V gene sequence: CDR1 SNHLY, CDR2 FYNNEI. The chain's CDR3 is CASSEVPRQPQHF. Written as DNA, the CDR3 is TGTGCCAGCAGTGAAGTCCCCAGGCAGCCCCAGCATTTT.

About this clone itself: Additional DNA sequences in this sample encode the identical CDR3. This sequence joins TRBV18 and TRBJ2-2, with TRBD1 as a possible D gene (5 bases). The length of the CDR3 is 14 residues. With 3 bases removed from V and 1 base from J, the gap between germline ends came to 6 bases. Germline values: CDR1 KGHSH, CDR2 LQKENI. The CDR3 protein is CASSPGQNTGELFF. CDR3 nucleotides: TGTGCCAGCTCACCGGGGCAGAACACCGGGGAGCTGTTTTTT.

The chain uses TRBV7-8 and TRBJ1-1; D is perhaps TRBD1 (5 bases). Germline lookup yields CDR1 SGHVS and CDR2 FQNEAQ. The CDR3 contains 14 residues. The V end lost 1 base, the J end lost 4 bases, and 10 bases lay between the germline ends. The CDR3 loop reads CASSLGRRGTEAFF. CDR3 nucleotide sequence: TGTGCCAGCAGCTTAGGAAGGAGGGGCACTGAAGCTTTCTTT.

The J gene is TRBJ1-2, the V gene TRBV9; no clear D gene. Trimming removed 5 bases from V and 2 bases from J, with 7 bases in between. The CDR3 totals 12 residues. Germline CDR1 SGDLS, CDR2 YYNGEE. CDR3 sequence (DNA): TGTGCCAGCAGTTGGGCCAACTATGGCTACACCTTC. This codes for CASSWANYGYTF.

This chain connects TRBV7-8 to TRBJ1-2, with D unclear. Germline V gene data show CDR1 as SGHVS and CDR2 as FQNEAQ. CDR3 size: 14 residues. V lost 1 base and J 8 bases, leaving 14 bases between the germline ends. The chain's CDR3 is CASSLGLDGAGYTF. The CDR3 bases are TGTGCCAGCAGCTTAGGGTTAGACGGAGCAGGCTACACCTTC.

The chain recombines TRBV9 with TRBJ2-2, with 7 bases matching TRBD1. The CDR3 runs 15 residues. Germline CDR1 and CDR2: SGDLS and YYNGEE. The trim removed 7 bases at V and 4 bases at J, leaving 10 bases unmatched. The CDR3 sequence: CASGGQATGTGELFF. CDR3 DNA sequence: TGTGCCAGCGGCGGACAGGCGACGGGCACCGGGGAGCTGTTTTTT.

The CDR3 DNA reads TGTGCCAGCACGACTAGCGGGGGGGCCCAGTCCGGGGAGCTGTTTTTT. Protein: CASTTSGGAQSGELFF. The rearrangement uses TRBV2 and TRBJ2-2, with 14 positions matching TRBD2. Germline loops: CDR1 SNHLY, CDR2 FYNNEI. V lost 7 bases and J lost 6; bases outside the gene matches: 7. The CDR3 spans 16 residues.

V and J are TRBV9 and TRBJ1-2; no definite D call. With 0 bases removed from V and 7 bases from J, the gap between germline ends came to 7 bases. The CDR3 consists of 12 residues. Germline lookup yields CDR1 SGDLS and CDR2 YYNGEE. CDR3: CASSVGTVGYTF. In DNA form, the CDR3 reads TGTGCCAGCAGCGTAGGAACAGTTGGCTACACCTTC.

The chain uses TRBV7-9 and TRBJ1-1; D might be TRBD1 (5 bases). The CDR3 is made up of 14 amino acids. Trimming stripped 5 bases from V and 2 bases from J, with 12 bases between. In germline, CDR1 is SEHNR, CDR2 FQNEAQ (reference sequence). The CDR3 nucleotides are TGTGCCAGCAGCACTTCCCAGGGAAACACTGAAGCTTTCTTT. Translated, it gives CASSTSQGNTEAFF.

The CDR3, as DNA: TGCGCCAGCAGCTTGACTAGCGGGGAAATCAATGAGCAGTTCTTC. Protein sequence: CASSLTSGEINEQFF. V usage is TRBV5-1 and J usage is TRBJ2-1; TRBD2 matches 10 bases. This CDR3 spans 15 amino acids. Germline CDR1 and CDR2: SGHRS and YFSETQ. Trimming took 1 base from V and 6 from J; bases not matched to a gene: 4. Full variable domain (remainder filled in from reference TRBV5-1 and TRBJ2-1): KAGVTQTPRYLIKTRGQQVTLSCSPISGHRSVSWYQQTPGQGLQFLFEYFSETQRNKGNFPGRFSGRQFSNSRSEMNVSTLELGDSALYLCASSLTSGEINEQFFGPGTRLTVL.

V gene TRBV5-4 combines with J gene TRBJ1-2; 8 bases map to TRBD1. The trim removed 4 bases at V and 5 bases at J, leaving 7 bases unmatched. Looked up from germline, CDR1 is SGHNT and CDR2 is YYREEE (reference sequence). The CDR3 runs 14 residues. The CDR3 nucleotides are TGTGCCAGCAGCCCGGACAGGGTCGGATATGGCTACACCTTC. The encoded protein is CASSPDRVGYGYTF.

CDR3 DNA sequence: TGTGCCAGCAGCCCTGGTACGGGGGTGATGAACACTGAAGCTTTCTTT. Translation gives CASSPGTGVMNTEAFF. V usage is TRBV7-2 and J usage is TRBJ1-1; TRBD1 might be the D (5 bases). V was shortened by 5 bases and J by 0 bases, with 16 bases between the two germline ends. There are 16 residues in the CDR3. Germline loops: CDR1 SGHTA, CDR2 FQGNSA.

The chain couples TRBV19 to TRBJ2-1, with 11 bases fitting TRBD1. The CDR3 consists of 14 residues. The J segment lost 7 bases and the V segment lost 5 bases, leaving 4 bases of the junction unmatched. Germline assignment: CDR1 LNHDA and CDR2 SQIVND (reference sequence). CDR3 nucleotide sequence: TGTGCCAGTAGTTCCCGGGACAGGGGGAATGAGCAGTTCTTC. Protein sequence: CASSSRDRGNEQFF.

J is TRBJ2-1 and V is TRBV13; D is uncertain. The germline V gene encodes CDR1 PRHDT and CDR2 FYEKMQ (reference sequence). The CDR3 has 11 residues. The V end lost 4 bases, the J end lost 8 bases, and 6 bases lay between the germline ends. The CDR3 coding sequence is TGTGCCAGCAGCTCCACTTATGAGCAGTTCTTC. Its protein product is CASSSTYEQFF.

The chain couples TRBV6-6 to TRBJ1-4, with D perhaps matching TRBD1 (5 bases). Trimming left V 5 bases short and J 4 bases short, with 11 bases between. CDR3 size: 14 residues. Germline V gives CDR1 MNHNY, CDR2 SVGAGI (reference sequence). The CDR3 sequence: CASSRAGDNEKLFF. The CDR3 DNA reads as TGTGCCAGCAGTAGGGCGGGGGATAATGAAAAACTGTTTTTT.